One and the same sample provided the 5 T cell receptor beta chains below, sequenced in a study of blood T cell repertoires in COVID-19. TCRdb keeps only in-frame clones here, not all; method: immunoSEQ multiplex PCR. The sample has 200,000 to 250,000 clones, 75% to 90% seen once. Input material: PBMCs or T cells enriched from blood (not recorded which). These receptors all stem from a man aged 25 to 45 who had recovered from COVID-19.

The gene calls are TRBV7-2 and TRBJ1-2; 9 bases are a match to TRBD1. The CDR3 contains 15 residues. The V gene's germline CDR1 is SGHTA and CDR2 FQGNSA. Trimming at V came to 2 bases and at J to 4 bases, leaving 5 bases not matched to a gene. CDR3 sequence reads: CASSLNPGQGYGYTF. CDR3 nucleotides: TGTGCCAGCAGCTTAAATCCGGGACAGGGCTATGGCTACACCTTC.

The chain is built from TRBV5-1 and TRBJ2-7; a possible D gene is TRBD1 (6 bases). Germline lookup yields CDR1 SGHRS and CDR2 YFSETQ. CDR3 size: 19 residues. Between the trimmed V and J ends, which lost 0 bases and 5 bases, there was a span of 27 bases. The CDR3, as DNA: TGCGCCAGCAGCTTGGTACCCCCAAGAACAGCAGGGGTGATACACGAGCAGTACTTC. Translated, it gives CASSLVPPRTAGVIHEQYF.

The V call is TRBV25-1, the J call TRBJ2-2; D is ambiguous. Trimming took 3 bases from V and 5 from J, leaving 7 bases between them. The CDR3 runs to 13 residues. CDR1 MGHDK and CDR2 SYGVNS come from the germline V gene. The CDR3 DNA reads TGTGCCAGCAGTGATTATACAACCGGGGAGCTGTTTTTT. Its translation: CASSDYTTGELFF. The variable domain in full, completed from reference TRBV25-1 and TRBJ2-2, reads EADIYQTPRYLVIGTGKKITLECSQTMGHDKMYWYQQDPGMELHLIHYSYGVNSTEKGDLSSESTVSRIRTEHFPLTLESARPSHTSQYLCASSDYTTGELFFGEGSRLTVL.

The rearrangement uses TRBV9 and TRBJ1-1; TRBD1 is a possible D gene (6 bases). Trimming took off 4 bases at V and 3 bases at J, with 13 bases between the two ends. The CDR3 is 14 residues long. CDR1 is SGDLS and CDR2 is YYNGEE in the germline V gene. DNA for the CDR3: TGTGCCAGCAGCATCAGGGGTTTGGACACTGAAGCTTTCTTT. Translated, it gives CASSIRGLDTEAFF. Combining the CDR3 with reference TRBV9 and TRBJ1-1 gives the whole variable domain DSGVTQTPKHLITATGQRVTLRCSPRSGDLSVYWYQQSLDQGLQFLIQYYNGEERAKGNILERFSAQQFPDLHSELNLSSLELGDSALYFCASSIRGLDTEAFFGQGTRLTVV.

The rearrangement joins TRBV28 to TRBJ2-7; TRBD2 matches 7 bases. J was trimmed by 4 bases and V by 3 bases; bases with no gene match: 6. This CDR3 is built from 14 residues. Looked up from germline, CDR1 is MDHEN and CDR2 is SYDVKM. The CDR3 DNA reads TGTGCCAGCAGTTTCGGCGGGAGTGTGTACGAGCAGTACTTC. It yields the protein CASSFGGSVYEQYF.